This T cell receptor (beta chain) was observed in a study of early T cells in non-severe SARS-CoV-2 infection. Across the whole study: Sequencing targeted bulk RNA from unsorted whole blood, leaving chains unpaired. Notes on the study in general: Anti-spike CD8 specificities were favored by VDJdb matching, whose results missed private and CD4 specificities.

This clonotype was detected many times. What it binds is unknown. The CDR3 extends over 11 amino acids. From germline, CDR1 is MNHNY and CDR2 SVGAGI (reference sequence). The library protocol tagged individual cDNA molecules with unique molecular identifiers. Each CDR3 protein gets one entry after TCRdb re-called the 5' RACE reads with MiXCR. Among under 55,000 distinct CDR3 sequences listed, 11% were seen once. The TCR was taken from an adult who was a healthcare worker with PCR-confirmed SARS-CoV-2 infection or an uninfected control (not recorded which). The rearrangement joins TRBV6-6 to TRBJ2-2; D is unclear. Material: whole blood. In DNA form, the CDR3 reads TGTGCGAGGAGAAACACCGGGGAGCTGTTTTTT. It is translated as CARRNTGELFF.